This is a list of T cell receptor beta chains from one sample in a study of early T cells in non-severe SARS-CoV-2 infection. TCRdb recomputed calls from the 5' RACE reads with MiXCR, one row per CDR3 protein. Among roughly 93,000 distinct CDR3 sequences listed, 8% to 13% were seen once. Sequenced sample: whole blood. These receptors were taken from an adult who was a healthcare worker with PCR-confirmed SARS-CoV-2 infection or an uninfected control (not recorded which). Both conserved end residues are part of each CDR3. The order of the fields is J gene, clone size, V gene, D gene, CDR3 DNA, CDR3 protein. A D gene is named only where the DNA matches it firmly. Where a row states a size, it is once, few, many or the class of an expanded clone; other rows omit it.

J: TRBJ2-1
size: .
V: TRBV4-1
D: TRBD2
DNA: TGCGCCAGCAGCCAAGATGACTATGGCGGGAGAAGCAATGAGCAGTTCTTC
CDR3: CASSQDDYGGRSNEQFF

J: TRBJ2-3
size: many
V: TRBV20-1
D: TRBD2
DNA: TGCAGTGCTACCGATATAATAGCGGGAGGGAATCCAGATACGCAGTATTTT
CDR3: CSATDIIAGGNPDTQYF

J: TRBJ1-3
size: few
V: TRBV5-5
D: .
DNA: TGTGCCAGCATCGGTCCTGGAAACACCATATATTTT
CDR3: CASIGPGNTIYF

J: TRBJ2-5
size: .
V: TRBV20-1
D: TRBD2
DNA: TGCAGTGCTAGGGGAGGGAACCCCCCGGAGACCCAGTACTTC
CDR3: CSARGGNPPETQYF

J: TRBJ2-1
size: few
V: TRBV18
D: TRBD2
DNA: TGTGCCAGCTCACCACGTCTTAGGGGCGGGAGCTCCTACAATGAGCAGTTCTTC
CDR3: CASSPRLRGGSSYNEQFF

J: TRBJ2-6
size: .
V: TRBV20-1
D: TRBD2
DNA: TGCAGTGCTAGTAGGGGACTAGCTGCTTCCTCTGGGGCCAACGTCCTGACTTTC
CDR3: CSASRGLAASSGANVLTF

J: TRBJ2-1
size: many
V: TRBV2
D: .
DNA: TGTGCCAGCAGGGGGCCTAATAATGAGCAGTTCTTC
CDR3: CASRGPNNEQFF

J: TRBJ2-5
size: .
V: TRBV9
D: .
DNA: TGTGCCAGCAGCGTAGGGGTTGATAGCCAAGAGACCCAGTACTTC
CDR3: CASSVGVDSQETQYF

J: TRBJ1-1
size: many
V: TRBV2
D: TRBD1
DNA: TGTGCCAGCACCGGCAACGGACAGGCTGAAGCTTTCTTT
CDR3: CASTGNGQAEAFF

J: TRBJ2-5
size: .
V: TRBV6-1
D: TRBD2
DNA: TGTGCCAGCAGCCGAATGACGGGGGGCCAAGAGACCCAGTACTTC
CDR3: CASSRMTGGQETQYF

J: TRBJ2-7
size: .
V: TRBV27
D: .
DNA: TGTGCCAGCAGTCCGCGGCCCCGTGCCTACGAGCAGTACTTC
CDR3: CASSPRPRAYEQYF

J: TRBJ1-1
size: few
V: TRBV5-1
D: .
DNA: TGCGCCAGCAGCTTGGAACCGAGGACTGAAGCTTTCTTT
CDR3: CASSLEPRTEAFF

J: TRBJ1-1
size: many
V: TRBV19
D: .
DNA: TGTGCCAGTATCTCTTCTGGGGACACTGAAGCTTTCTTT
CDR3: CASISSGDTEAFF

J: TRBJ2-2
size: .
V: TRBV30
D: TRBD2
DNA: TGTGCCGGGAAAGAGCGGGAGAAGAACACCGGGGAGCTGTTTTTT
CDR3: CAGKEREKNTGELFF

J: TRBJ2-2
size: many
V: TRBV20-1
D: .
DNA: TGCAGTGCTAGAGATCCTCGGACCGGGGAGCTGTTTTTT
CDR3: CSARDPRTGELFF

J: TRBJ2-2
size: .
V: TRBV29-1
D: .
DNA: TGCAGCGCATTGCGGAATTGGGGCCTCACCGGGGAGCTGTTTTTT
CDR3: CSALRNWGLTGELFF

J: TRBJ2-6
size: many
V: TRBV4-2
D: .
DNA: TGTGCCAGCAGCCCTGGATTCTCTGGGGCCAACGTCCTGACTTTC
CDR3: CASSPGFSGANVLTF

J: TRBJ2-7
size: .
V: TRBV10-3
D: TRBD2
DNA: TGTGCCATCAGTGAGGGACTAGTCTACGAGCAGTACTTC
CDR3: CAISEGLVYEQYF

J: TRBJ2-1
size: many
V: TRBV5-1
D: TRBD2
DNA: TGCGCCAGCAGCTTGGTCTCACTAGCGGGGTTCGATGAGCAGTTCTTC
CDR3: CASSLVSLAGFDEQFF

J: TRBJ2-2
size: .
V: TRBV27
D: TRBD1
DNA: TGTGCCAGCAGTTTTTGGACAGGGGGGTCCGACACCGGGGAGCTGTTTTTT
CDR3: CASSFWTGGSDTGELFF

J: TRBJ2-2
size: .
V: TRBV7-9
D: .
DNA: TGTGCCAGCAGCTTTTCGCGAAGAATGGGGACCGGGGAGCTGTTTTTT
CDR3: CASSFSRRMGTGELFF

J: TRBJ2-7
size: .
V: TRBV18
D: TRBD1
DNA: TGTGCCAGCTCACTCCCCGGGACAGGGGTAAACGAGCAGTACTTC
CDR3: CASSLPGTGVNEQYF

J: TRBJ2-7
size: many
V: TRBV10-3
D: .
DNA: TGTGCCATCAGTGAGCAACAGGGTTTCCCGAGCGAGCAGTACTTC
CDR3: CAISEQQGFPSEQYF

J: TRBJ2-4
size: .
V: TRBV10-2
D: TRBD1
DNA: TGCGCCAGCAGTGAGTCGAGGATGAGACAGGGGGCCAAAAACATTCAGTACTTC
CDR3: CASSESRMRQGAKNIQYF

J: TRBJ1-6
size: few
V: TRBV18
D: TRBD1
DNA: TGTGCCAGCTCACCACGGGACAGGGCGAGTAATTCACCCCTCCACTTT
CDR3: CASSPRDRASNSPLHF

J: TRBJ2-1
size: few
V: TRBV7-3
D: TRBD1
DNA: TGTGCCAGCAGCCAAGGGACAGTTACCTACAATGAGCAGTTCTTC
CDR3: CASSQGTVTYNEQFF

J: TRBJ1-1
size: .
V: TRBV5-6
D: .
DNA: TGTGCCAGCAGCTCGCTCTCTGAAGCTTTCTTT
CDR3: CASSSLSEAFF

J: TRBJ1-5
size: .
V: TRBV20-1
D: .
DNA: TGCAGTGCGAGGGAGCCTAATAGCAATCAGCCCCAGCATTTT
CDR3: CSAREPNSNQPQHF

J: TRBJ1-2
size: many
V: TRBV2
D: .
DNA: TGTGCCAGCAGTGAATTTTCTGGGGGCGGCGGCTATGGCTACACCTTC
CDR3: CASSEFSGGGGYGYTF

J: TRBJ2-1
size: .
V: TRBV29-1
D: TRBD1
DNA: TGCAGCGTTGAACCCGAGACAGGGGTCGATGAGCAGTTCTTC
CDR3: CSVEPETGVDEQFF

J: TRBJ1-3
size: .
V: TRBV29-1
D: TRBD1
DNA: TGCAGCGCTTCGACAGGGGTCGGAAACACCATATATTTT
CDR3: CSASTGVGNTIYF

J: TRBJ2-5
size: .
V: TRBV29-1
D: TRBD1
DNA: TGCAGCGTTATGACAGGGGGGGAGACCCAGTACTTC
CDR3: CSVMTGGETQYF

J: TRBJ1-1
size: .
V: TRBV12-3/TRBV12-4
D: .
DNA: TGTGCCAGCAGATCTAGAACTGAAGCTTTCTTT
CDR3: CASRSRTEAFF

J: TRBJ2-5
size: many
V: TRBV2
D: TRBD2
DNA: TGTGCCAGCAGGCGGGGGGCCGGAGAGACCCAGTACTTC
CDR3: CASRRGAGETQYF

J: TRBJ1-1
size: few
V: TRBV20-1
D: .
DNA: TGCAGTGCTAGAGGCCAGGGCGACACTGAAGCTTTCTTT
CDR3: CSARGQGDTEAFF

J: TRBJ2-3
size: few
V: TRBV7-2
D: TRBD2
DNA: TGTGCCAGCAGCTTACAGCGGGGGAGCACAGATACGCAGTATTTT
CDR3: CASSLQRGSTDTQYF

J: TRBJ2-1
size: few
V: TRBV29-1
D: .
DNA: TGCAGTATGGAGGGACCCACCTACAATGAGCAGTTCTTC
CDR3: CSMEGPTYNEQFF

J: TRBJ1-1
size: many
V: TRBV20-1
D: .
DNA: TGCAGTGCCAGAGGTAACACTGAAGCTTTCTTT
CDR3: CSARGNTEAFF

J: TRBJ2-3
size: many
V: TRBV7-9
D: .
DNA: TGTGCCAGCAGCACTCTAGCAGCCTCCGAGACCTCCACAGATACGCAGTATTTT
CDR3: CASSTLAASETSTDTQYF

J: TRBJ2-7
size: many
V: TRBV4-1
D: .
DNA: TGCGCCAGCAGCCAAGAAGAACAGGCCTACGAGCAGTACTTC
CDR3: CASSQEEQAYEQYF

J: TRBJ2-3
size: many
V: TRBV11-3
D: .
DNA: TGTGCCAGCAGCTTAGGGGGAGACACAGATACGCAGTATTTT
CDR3: CASSLGGDTDTQYF

J: TRBJ2-7
size: many
V: TRBV6-6
D: .
DNA: TGTGCCAGCAGTTACCTGTGGACATTGGATTACGAGCAGTACTTC
CDR3: CASSYLWTLDYEQYF

J: TRBJ2-2
size: few
V: TRBV24-1
D: TRBD1
DNA: TGTGCCACCAGTGACCCCGGGACAGGCAACACCGGGGAGCTGTTTTTT
CDR3: CATSDPGTGNTGELFF

J: TRBJ2-2
size: many
V: TRBV9
D: .
DNA: TGTGCCAGCAGCCTCCACAGGGATCTCACCGGGGAGCTGTTTTTT
CDR3: CASSLHRDLTGELFF

J: TRBJ2-7
size: .
V: TRBV20-1
D: .
DNA: TGCAGTGCTGTACGAGGGGCCGGAGGAGACGAGCAGTACTTC
CDR3: CSAVRGAGGDEQYF

J: TRBJ1-1
size: few
V: TRBV11-2
D: .
DNA: TGTGCCAGCAGCTTAGGGAGCTGGAACACTGAAGCTTTCTTT
CDR3: CASSLGSWNTEAFF

J: TRBJ2-7
size: few
V: TRBV7-2
D: TRBD1
DNA: TGTGCCAGCAGCTCCAGACAGGGCAACTACGAGCAGTACTTC
CDR3: CASSSRQGNYEQYF

J: TRBJ2-1
size: few
V: TRBV7-2
D: TRBD2
DNA: TGTGCCAGCAGCTTAGACCTAGCGGGAGCCCCCTACAATGAGCAGTTCTTC
CDR3: CASSLDLAGAPYNEQFF